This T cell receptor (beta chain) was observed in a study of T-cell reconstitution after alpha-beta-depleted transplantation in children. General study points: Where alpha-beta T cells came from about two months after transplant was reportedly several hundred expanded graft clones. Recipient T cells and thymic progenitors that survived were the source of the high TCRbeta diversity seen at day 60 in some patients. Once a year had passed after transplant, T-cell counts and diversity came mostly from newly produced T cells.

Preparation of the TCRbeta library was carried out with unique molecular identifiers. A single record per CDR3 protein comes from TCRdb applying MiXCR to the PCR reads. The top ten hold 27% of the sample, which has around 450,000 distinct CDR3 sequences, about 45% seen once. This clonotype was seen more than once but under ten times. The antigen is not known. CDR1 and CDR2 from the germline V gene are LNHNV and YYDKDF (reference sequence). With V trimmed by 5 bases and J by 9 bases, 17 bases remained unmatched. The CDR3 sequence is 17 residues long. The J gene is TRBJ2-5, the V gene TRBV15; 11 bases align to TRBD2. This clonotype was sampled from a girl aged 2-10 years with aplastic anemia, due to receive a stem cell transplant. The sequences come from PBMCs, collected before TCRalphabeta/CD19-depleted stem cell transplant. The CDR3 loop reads CATSPWQGTSGSRAQYF. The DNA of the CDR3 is TGTGCCACCAGCCCATGGCAGGGGACTAGCGGCTCCCGGGCCCAGTACTTC.